This entry concerns a single TCR beta chain. No antigen is known for it. Repertoires were generated with immunoSEQ multiplex PCR, while TCRdb's copy carries only in-frame clones and drops some. The table has thousands of clones, 75% to 90% seen once. This sample was taken from a study of immune evolution from preneoplasia to lung adenocarcinoma. V lost 3 bases, J lost 5 bases, and 9 bases stayed unmatched. Germline V gene sequence: CDR1 SGHAT, CDR2 FQNNGV. The CDR3 loop spans 16 amino acids. Findings of the study overall: Later-stage lesions appeared to have more T cells, more diversity, less clonality. T cell clonality was higher in KRAS-mutant than EGFR-mutant or wild-type nodules.

The chain couples TRBV11-2 to TRBJ1-5; 8 positions match TRBD1. The sequenced material came from FFPE minimally invasive lung adenocarcinoma tissue. This receptor was obtained from a donor of 70 years or more with lung adenocarcinoma. This CDR3 reads CASSLDGDRSYQPQHF. The CDR3 bases are TGTGCCAGCAGCTTGGATGGGGACAGGAGTTATCAGCCCCAGCATTTT.